This T cell receptor (beta chain) was sequenced during a study of shared clonotypes between healthy human individuals. This clone showed up many times. Its target is not known. The same CDR3 also results from other DNA sequences found in this sample. Findings of the study overall: There were few donors, and this limited the genetic and exposure-history diversity represented. The rarefaction results pointed to incomplete sorted-subset sequencing despite large depth. For naive CD4 cells, approximately 4.8% of clonotypes were shared across a few donors.

Sequencing was performed with immunoSEQ multiplex PCR; in TCRdb, only in-frame clones are kept and a portion is missing. Counted here are more than 1 million clones, 70% to 80% occurring once; the ten biggest clones make up around 0.47%. The ends were cut back, 1 base at V and 2 bases at J, with 8 bases in the middle. This CDR3 contains 14 residues. CDR1 is KGHSH, CDR2 LQKENI, per germline. The V gene is TRBV18, the J gene TRBJ1-1; D call uncertain. The receptor was isolated from a man in his late teens or twenties in good health. Some clones in this sample may be carry-over from other donors' samples. Sequenced material: memory CD4+ T cells from PBMCs. The sample's subset: CD45RA-negative fraction. In DNA form, the CDR3 reads TGTGCCAGCTCACCACTGGACGGAAACACTGAAGCTTTCTTT. Translation: CASSPLDGNTEAFF.